This T cell receptor (beta chain) was retrieved from a study of HIV-infected patients and healthy controls. General study points: The seeming recovery of the Gini index after therapy in HIV-infected patients vanished in size-matched data.

Alpha and beta constant-region primers primed reverse transcription of around 0.5 ug RNA. Alpha and beta chain libraries were made separately by chain-specific third strand synthesis with multiplexing indices. TCRdb independently ran MiXCR on the 5' RACE reads; one entry per CDR3 protein. Counted here are some 7,600 distinct CDR3 sequences, about 7.3% occurring once; the ten biggest clones make up approximately 9.3%. Whole blood was used without fractionation, so all unsorted peripheral T cells were included. To note about this clonotype: Its antigen is unknown.

Per germline, CDR1 MDHEN and CDR2 SYDVKM. The CDR3 length is 13 residues. Trimming left V 5 bases short and J 8 bases short, with 15 bases between. The sequences come from blood, collected before antiretroviral therapy. The origin of this receptor is an adult with HIV infection. The chain links TRBV28 to TRBJ1-2; no definite D call. CDR3 loop: CASSTPQDRGYTF. CDR3 nucleotide sequence: TGTGCCAGCAGTACCCCCCAGGACCGAGGCTACACCTTC.